The T cell receptor (beta chain) under discussion was sequenced for a study of OX40 agonist ivuxolimab in advanced cancers. Study as a whole: Ivuxolimab, an antibody that agonizes OX40 (CD134), was administered to the patients.

TCRdb keeps only in-frame clones here, not all; method: immunoSEQ multiplex PCR. The data contain tens of thousands of clones, 80% to 85% of them singletons. Study-wide findings and caveats: The CD4+ and CD8+ T cells in the blood had expanded clonally by week 6 at 0.1 to 3.0 mg/kg.

Blood samples were obtained at baseline, cycle 4 day 1, and cycle 7 day 1. A note on this clone: Its antigen is undetermined.

CDR1 is SQVTM, CDR2 ANQGSEA, per germline. This CDR3 spans 12 amino acids. Between the trimmed V and J ends, which lost 4 bases and 5 bases, there was a span of 12 bases. The chain employs TRBV29-1 and TRBJ2-7, with D perhaps matching TRBD2 (7 bases). Here the sequenced sample was CD4+ or CD8+ T cells sorted from blood, taken in a trial of the OX40 agonist ivuxolimab. The sequence came from an adult with an advanced solid tumor such as melanoma, head and neck, liver or kidney cancer. The CDR3: CSVVGGQHEQYF. The CDR3 DNA is TGCAGCGTTGTCGGGGGGCAACACGAGCAGTACTTC.